Listed below are T cell receptor beta chains from one sample, sequenced in a study of blood T cells in healthy people across ages. TCRdb analysed the 5' RACE reads with MiXCR anew, one entry per CDR3 protein. This sample carries 700,000 to 950,000 distinct CDR3 sequences, about 62% of them seen once, and the ten largest clones take roughly 20%. Input material: blood. Source of these receptors: a man aged 30-40 years in good health. CDR3s include the opening cysteine and the closing phenylalanine or tryptophan. Fields, in order: D gene, clone size, V gene, J gene, CDR3 DNA, CDR3 protein. The D gene is left open where the match is weak. The size of a clone is reported for some rows only, either as once, few or many, or as a class for expanded clones.

>-|few|TRBV4-3|TRBJ2-1
TGCGCCAGCAGCCAAGTAATAGCCGGTCCTGAGCAGTTCTTC
CASSQVIAGPEQFF
>-|-|TRBV20-1|TRBJ1-5
TGCAGTGCTAGGAGTCGGGACACAGGGAGGAATCAGCCCCAGCATTTT
CSARSRDTGRNQPQHF
>-|-|TRBV20-1|TRBJ1-2
TGCAGTGCTAGAGATAATCGCAGGGAGGTCCATGGCTACACCTTC
CSARDNRREVHGYTF
>-|-|TRBV20-1|TRBJ2-5
TGCAGTGCTAGAGTGGGCGGAGAGACCCAGTACTTC
CSARVGGETQYF
>-|-|TRBV2|TRBJ2-4
TGTGCCAGCAGTGCTTTCCACCAAAACATTCAGTACTTC
CASSAFHQNIQYF
>TRBD1|-|TRBV7-9|TRBJ2-7
TGTGCCAGCAGCTTAAGCCCGGGGACAGGGGCCTACGAGCAGTACTTC
CASSLSPGTGAYEQYF
>TRBD2|-|TRBV7-8|TRBJ2-1
TGTGCCAGCAGCTCGGGACTAGCGGGAGGGTATGAGCAGTTCTTC
CASSSGLAGGYEQFF
>-|few|TRBV12-3/TRBV12-4|TRBJ1-2
TGTGCCAGCAGTTTATTTCGCCTCACTAACTATGGCTACACCTTC
CASSLFRLTNYGYTF
>-|-|TRBV3-1|TRBJ1-1
TGTGCCAGCAGCCAGAACGTTGGGGGGGCTGAAGCTTTCTTT
CASSQNVGGAEAFF
>-|-|TRBV25-1|TRBJ2-1
TGTGCCAGCAGTGAAGGCTCACGCGATGAGCAGTTCTTC
CASSEGSRDEQFF
>TRBD2|-|TRBV6-2/TRBV6-3|TRBJ2-3
TGTGCCAGCAGTTACGGCCAAGCTCGAGGGGCGCTAGCGGGAGTCTCAGATACGCAGTATTTT
CASSYGQARGALAGVSDTQYF
>-|-|TRBV15|TRBJ2-7
TGTGCCACCAGCAGAGCGGGACCCTTCTACGAGCAGTACTTC
CATSRAGPFYEQYF
>-|-|TRBV4-1|TRBJ1-2
TGCGCCAGCAGCCAAACCCCGGGACAAGGGAGTGGCTACACCTTC
CASSQTPGQGSGYTF
>-|-|TRBV18|TRBJ2-1
TGTGCCAGCTCAACAACCGGAGATAACAATGAGCAGTTCTTC
CASSTTGDNNEQFF
>TRBD2|once|TRBV20-1|TRBJ2-5
TGCAGTGCTAGTAGTACTAGCGGGAGTATCGATGAGCAGTACTTC
CSASSTSGSIDEQYF
>-|-|TRBV7-6|TRBJ2-1
TGTGCCAGCAGCTTAGCTGCCGAGAACAATGAGCAGTTCTTC
CASSLAAENNEQFF
>-|-|TRBV28|TRBJ2-7
TGTGCCGGCAGGCCGGCACGAAGCGGAAACTCCTACGAGCAGTACTTC
CAGRPARSGNSYEQYF
>-|few|TRBV29-1|TRBJ2-2
TGCAGCGCCGAGTTCAGCGGGGAGCTGTTTTTT
CSAEFSGELFF
>-|few|TRBV5-1|TRBJ1-2
TGCGCCAGCAGCTCATCGGACAGTCATTCGCTAGGCTACACCTTC
CASSSSDSHSLGYTF
>-|-|TRBV7-9|TRBJ1-5
TGTGCCAGCAGCCCCGGCCAGGGGAATCGTCAGCCCCAGCATTTT
CASSPGQGNRQPQHF
>-|-|TRBV6-2/TRBV6-3|TRBJ2-2
TGTGCCAGCAGTTACGGGATTGTTCGGAGCACCGGGGAGCTGTTTTTT
CASSYGIVRSTGELFF
>-|-|TRBV20-1|TRBJ2-3
TGCAGTGTTCGGTCGTTTGGCACAGATACGCAGTATTTT
CSVRSFGTDTQYF
>-|-|TRBV7-9|TRBJ2-6
TGTGCCAGCGCCAGGGACCTCGGGGCCAACGTCCTGACTTTC
CASARDLGANVLTF
>TRBD1|once|TRBV6-1|TRBJ2-5
TGTGCCACACAAAGGGACAGCTGGGCAGAGACCCAGTACTTC
CATQRDSWAETQYF